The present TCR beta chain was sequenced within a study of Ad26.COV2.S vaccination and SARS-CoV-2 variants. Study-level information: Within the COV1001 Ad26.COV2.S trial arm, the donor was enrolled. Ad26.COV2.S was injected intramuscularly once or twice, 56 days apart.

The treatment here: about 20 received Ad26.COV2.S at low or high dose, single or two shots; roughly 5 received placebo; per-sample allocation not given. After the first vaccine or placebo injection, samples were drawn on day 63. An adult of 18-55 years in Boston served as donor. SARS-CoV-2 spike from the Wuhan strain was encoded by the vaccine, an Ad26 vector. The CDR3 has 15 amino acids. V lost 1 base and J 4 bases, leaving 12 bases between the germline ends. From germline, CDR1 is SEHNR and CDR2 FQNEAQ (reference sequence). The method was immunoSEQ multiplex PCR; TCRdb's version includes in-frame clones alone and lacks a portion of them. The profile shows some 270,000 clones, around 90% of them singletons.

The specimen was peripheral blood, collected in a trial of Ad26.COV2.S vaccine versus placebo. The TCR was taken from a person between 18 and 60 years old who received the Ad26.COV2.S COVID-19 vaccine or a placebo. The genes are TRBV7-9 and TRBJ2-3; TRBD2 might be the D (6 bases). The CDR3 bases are TGTGCCAGCAGCTTAGAAGGGCGGGGTCCAGATACGCAGTATTTT. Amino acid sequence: CASSLEGRGPDTQYF.